This TCR beta chain was identified in a study of molecular identifiers for immune sequencing clone quantification. Study results and limitations: Researchers reportedly could pick up spiked Jurkat TCR RNA from one cell mixed into one million naive cells. Identical barcode-sharing TCR molecules could lead to underestimated sizes for highly expanded clones.

Sorted cell numbers of about 19,000 to 1,000,000, with 10%, 30% or 50% RNA, served as input for naive CD8 libraries. This clonotype was detected a few times. What it recognizes is unknown. The CDR3 sequence is 14 residues long. Germline loops: CDR1 MNHEY, CDR2 SMNVEV (reference sequence). Trimming cost V 5 bases and J 5 bases, with 14 bases left between them. Previously described methods with listed TCR primers produced the bulk TCR libraries. TCRdb ran MiXCR on the PCR reads and lists one entry per CDR3 protein. The sample contains 460,000 or so distinct CDR3 sequences, around 23% of which appear only once.

This chain joins TRBV27 and TRBJ2-3, with D tentatively TRBD2 (7 bases). The sample consisted of naive CD8+ T cells from blood, with Jurkat cell RNA spiked in. Subset meaning: FACS-sorted CD8+CD4-CCR7+CD45RA+ naive T cells. This receptor was obtained from a human donor in good health. Some libraries in this study had Jurkat cell RNA spiked in. The CDR3 region is CASSTTGRGDTQYF. The CDR3 nucleotides read TGTGCCAGCAGTACCACAGGGAGGGGAGATACGCAGTATTTT.